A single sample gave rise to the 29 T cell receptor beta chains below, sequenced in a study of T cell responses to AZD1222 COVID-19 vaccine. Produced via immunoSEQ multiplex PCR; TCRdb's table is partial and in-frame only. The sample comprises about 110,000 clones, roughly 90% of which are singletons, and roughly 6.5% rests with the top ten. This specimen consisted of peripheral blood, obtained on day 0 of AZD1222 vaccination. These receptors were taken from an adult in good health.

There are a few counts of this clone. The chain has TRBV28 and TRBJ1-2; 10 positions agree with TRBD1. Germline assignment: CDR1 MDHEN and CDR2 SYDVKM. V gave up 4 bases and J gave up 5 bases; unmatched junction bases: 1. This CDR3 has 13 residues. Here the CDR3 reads CASSSGQGYGYTF. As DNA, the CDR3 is TGTGCCAGCAGTTCGGGACAGGGGTATGGCTACACCTTC.

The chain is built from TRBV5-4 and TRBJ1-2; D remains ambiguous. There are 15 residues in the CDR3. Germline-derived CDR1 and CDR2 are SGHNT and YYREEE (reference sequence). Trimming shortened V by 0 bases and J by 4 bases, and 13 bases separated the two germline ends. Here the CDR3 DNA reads TGTGCCAGCAGCTTGGAACAAGCTTACACCTATGGCTACACCTTC. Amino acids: CASSLEQAYTYGYTF.

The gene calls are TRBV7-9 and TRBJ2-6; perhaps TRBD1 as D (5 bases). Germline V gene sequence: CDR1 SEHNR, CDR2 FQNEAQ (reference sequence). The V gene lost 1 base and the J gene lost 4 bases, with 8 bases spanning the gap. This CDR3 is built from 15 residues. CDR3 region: CASSLGGSGANVLTF. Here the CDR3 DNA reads TGTGCCAGCAGCTTAGGGGGCTCCGGGGCCAACGTCCTGACTTTC.

The CDR3 bases are TGTGCCAGTAGTATGGACGGTACCTACGAGCAGTACTTC. Amino acid sequence: CASSMDGTYEQYF. The rearrangement joins TRBV19 to TRBJ2-7; D call uncertain. Germline V gene sequence: CDR1 LNHDA, CDR2 SQIVND (reference sequence). Trimming took 3 bases from V and 2 from J, leaving 8 bases between them. The CDR3 has 13 residues.

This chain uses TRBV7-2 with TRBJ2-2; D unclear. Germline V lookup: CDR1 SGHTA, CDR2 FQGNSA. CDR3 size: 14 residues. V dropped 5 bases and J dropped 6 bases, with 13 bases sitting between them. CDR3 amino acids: CASSPDTGSGELFF. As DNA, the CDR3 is TGTGCCAGCAGCCCCGACACGGGTTCCGGGGAGCTGTTTTTT.

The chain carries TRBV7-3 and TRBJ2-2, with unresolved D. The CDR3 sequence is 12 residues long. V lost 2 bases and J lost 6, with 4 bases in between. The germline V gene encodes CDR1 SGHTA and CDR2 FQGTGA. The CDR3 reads CASSLFSGELFF. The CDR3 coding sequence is TGTGCCAGCAGCTTATTCTCCGGGGAGCTGTTTTTT.

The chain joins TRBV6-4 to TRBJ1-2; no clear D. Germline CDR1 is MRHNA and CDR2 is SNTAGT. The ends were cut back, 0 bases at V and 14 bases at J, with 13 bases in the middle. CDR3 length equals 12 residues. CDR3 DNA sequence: TGTGCCAGCAGTGACTCGGACCTTAGGATAACCTTC. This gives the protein CASSDSDLRITF.

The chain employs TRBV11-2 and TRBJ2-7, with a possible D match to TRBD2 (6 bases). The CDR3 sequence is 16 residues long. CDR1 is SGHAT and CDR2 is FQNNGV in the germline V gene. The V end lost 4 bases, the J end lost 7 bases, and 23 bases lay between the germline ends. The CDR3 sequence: CASSSNPGGGVGEQYF. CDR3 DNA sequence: TGTGCCAGCAGCTCAAATCCCGGGGGTGGAGTTGGAGAGCAGTACTTC. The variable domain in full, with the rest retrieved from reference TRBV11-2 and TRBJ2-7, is EAGVAQSPRYKIIEKRQSVAFWCNPISGHATLYWYQQILGQGPKLLIQFQNNGVVDDSQLPKDRFSAERLKGVDSTLKIQPAKLEDSAVYLCASSSNPGGGVGEQYFGPGTRLTVT.

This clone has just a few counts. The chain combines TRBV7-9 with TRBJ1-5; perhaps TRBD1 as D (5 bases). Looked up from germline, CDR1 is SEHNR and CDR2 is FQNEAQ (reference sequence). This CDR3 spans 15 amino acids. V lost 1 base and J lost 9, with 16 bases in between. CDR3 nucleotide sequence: TGTGCCAGCAGCTTAGGCGGACAAGGGACTGGGCCCCAGCATTTT. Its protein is CASSLGGQGTGPQHF.

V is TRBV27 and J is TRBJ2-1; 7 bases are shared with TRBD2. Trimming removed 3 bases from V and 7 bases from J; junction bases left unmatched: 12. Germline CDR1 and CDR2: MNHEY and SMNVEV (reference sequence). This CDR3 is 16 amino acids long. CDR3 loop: CASSFRVAGSWNEQFF. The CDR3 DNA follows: TGTGCCAGCAGTTTCCGGGTAGCGGGTAGCTGGAATGAGCAGTTCTTC.

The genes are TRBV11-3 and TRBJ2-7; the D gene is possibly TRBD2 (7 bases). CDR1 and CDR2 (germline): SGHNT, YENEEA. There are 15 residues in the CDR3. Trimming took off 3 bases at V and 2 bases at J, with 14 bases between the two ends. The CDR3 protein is CASSLALGGAYEQYF. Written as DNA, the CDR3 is TGTGCCAGCAGCTTGGCTTTAGGGGGGGCCTACGAGCAGTACTTC.

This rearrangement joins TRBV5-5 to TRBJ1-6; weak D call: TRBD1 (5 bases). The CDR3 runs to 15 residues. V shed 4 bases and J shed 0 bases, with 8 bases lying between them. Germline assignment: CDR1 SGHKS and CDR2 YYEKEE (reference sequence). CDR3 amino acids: CASSRGSSYNSPLHF. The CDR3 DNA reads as TGTGCCAGCAGCCGGGGGAGCTCCTATAATTCACCCCTCCACTTT.

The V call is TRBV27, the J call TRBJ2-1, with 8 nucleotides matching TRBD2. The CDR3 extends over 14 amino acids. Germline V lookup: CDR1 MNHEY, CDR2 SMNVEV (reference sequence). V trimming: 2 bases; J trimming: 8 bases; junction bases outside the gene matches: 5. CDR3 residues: CASSLPGGPYEQFF. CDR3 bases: TGTGCCAGCAGTTTACCGGGAGGGCCCTATGAGCAGTTCTTC.

The CDR3 DNA reads TGTGCCAGCAGCAAAGTAAGGCCGGGACAGGGGGCTTTAGCCTACGAGCAGTACTTC. As protein: CASSKVRPGQGALAYEQYF. This rearrangement joins TRBV21-1 to TRBJ2-7; the table's D gene call, TRBD1, was not cross checked with the DNA. TRBV21-1 constitutes a pseudogene. The CDR3 contains 19 residues.

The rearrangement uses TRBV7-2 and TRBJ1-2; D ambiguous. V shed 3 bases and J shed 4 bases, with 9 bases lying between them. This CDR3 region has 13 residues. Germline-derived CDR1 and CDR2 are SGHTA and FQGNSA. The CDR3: CASSFGSGYGYTF. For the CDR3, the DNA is TGTGCCAGCAGCTTCGGCAGCGGCTATGGCTACACCTTC.

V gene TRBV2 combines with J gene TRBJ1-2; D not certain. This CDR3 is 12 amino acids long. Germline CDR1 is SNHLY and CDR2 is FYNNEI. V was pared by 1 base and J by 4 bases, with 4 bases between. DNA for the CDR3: TGTGCCAGCAGTGAAGGGCCCTATGGCTACACCTTC. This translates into CASSEGPYGYTF. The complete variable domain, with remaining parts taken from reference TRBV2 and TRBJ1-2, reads EPEVTQTPSHQVTQMGQEVILRCVPISNHLYFYWYRQILGQKVEFLVSFYNNEISEKSEIFDDQFSVERPDGSNFTLKIRSTKLEDSAMYFCASSEGPYGYTFGSGTRLTVV.

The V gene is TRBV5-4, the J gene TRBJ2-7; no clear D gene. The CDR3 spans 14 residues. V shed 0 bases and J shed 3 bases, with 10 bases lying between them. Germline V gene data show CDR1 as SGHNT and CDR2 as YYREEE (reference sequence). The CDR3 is CASSLGQPRYEQYF. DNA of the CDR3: TGTGCCAGCAGCTTGGGGCAGCCCCGCTACGAGCAGTACTTC.

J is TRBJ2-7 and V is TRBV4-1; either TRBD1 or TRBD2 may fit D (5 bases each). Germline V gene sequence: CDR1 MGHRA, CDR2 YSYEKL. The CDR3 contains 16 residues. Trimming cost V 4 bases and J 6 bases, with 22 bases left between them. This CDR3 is CASSPRERTGVPEQYF. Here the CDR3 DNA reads TGCGCCAGCAGCCCCAGGGAGCGAACCGGCGTCCCCGAGCAGTACTTC.

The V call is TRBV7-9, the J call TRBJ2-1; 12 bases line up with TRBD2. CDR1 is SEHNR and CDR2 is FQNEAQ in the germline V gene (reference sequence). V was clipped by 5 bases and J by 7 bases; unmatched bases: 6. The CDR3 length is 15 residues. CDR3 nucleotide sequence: TGTGCCAGCAGCGTCCAAGGGACTAGCGGGAATGAGCAGTTCTTC. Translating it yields CASSVQGTSGNEQFF.

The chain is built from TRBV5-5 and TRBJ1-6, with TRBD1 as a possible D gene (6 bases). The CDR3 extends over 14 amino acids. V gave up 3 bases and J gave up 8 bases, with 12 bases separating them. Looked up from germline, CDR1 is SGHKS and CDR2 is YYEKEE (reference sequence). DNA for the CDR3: TGTGCCAGCAGCTCCTCACACAGGGATTCACCCCTCCACTTT. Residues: CASSSSHRDSPLHF.

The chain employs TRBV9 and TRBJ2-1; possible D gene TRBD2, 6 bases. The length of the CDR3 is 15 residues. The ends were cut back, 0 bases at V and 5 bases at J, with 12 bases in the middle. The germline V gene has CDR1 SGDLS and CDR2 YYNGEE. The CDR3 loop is CASSVDRGRDNEQFF. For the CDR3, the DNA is TGTGCCAGCAGCGTAGATCGGGGGAGAGACAATGAGCAGTTCTTC. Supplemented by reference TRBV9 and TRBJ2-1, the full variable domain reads DSGVTQTPKHLITATGQRVTLRCSPRSGDLSVYWYQQSLDQGLQFLIQYYNGEERAKGNILERFSAQQFPDLHSELNLSSLELGDSALYFCASSVDRGRDNEQFFGPGTRLTVL.

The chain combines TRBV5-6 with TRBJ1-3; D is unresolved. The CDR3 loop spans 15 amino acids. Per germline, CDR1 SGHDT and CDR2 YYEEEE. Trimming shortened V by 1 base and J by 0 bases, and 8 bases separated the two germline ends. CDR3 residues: CASSLSRYSGNTIYF. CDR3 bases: TGTGCCAGCAGCTTGTCCCGGTACTCTGGAAACACCATATATTTT.

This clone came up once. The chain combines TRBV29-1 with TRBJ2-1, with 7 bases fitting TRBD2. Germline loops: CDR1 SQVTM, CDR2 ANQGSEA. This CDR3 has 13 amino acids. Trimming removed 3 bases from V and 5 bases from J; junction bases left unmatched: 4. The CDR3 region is CSVEWTRNNEQFF. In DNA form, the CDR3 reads TGCAGCGTTGAGTGGACTAGGAACAATGAGCAGTTCTTC.

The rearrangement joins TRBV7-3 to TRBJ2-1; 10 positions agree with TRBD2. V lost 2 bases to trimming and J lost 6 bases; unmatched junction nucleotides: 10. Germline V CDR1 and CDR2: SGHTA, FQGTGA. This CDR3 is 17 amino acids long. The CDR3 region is CASSLYGGTSVLNEQFF. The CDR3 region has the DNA TGTGCCAGCAGCTTATACGGCGGGACTAGCGTCCTCAATGAGCAGTTCTTC.

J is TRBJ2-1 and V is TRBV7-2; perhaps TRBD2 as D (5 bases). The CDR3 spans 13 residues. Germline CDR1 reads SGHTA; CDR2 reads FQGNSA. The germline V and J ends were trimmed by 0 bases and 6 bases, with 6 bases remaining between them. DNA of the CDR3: TGTGCCAGCAGCTTAGCGGACTCCAATGAGCAGTTCTTC. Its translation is CASSLADSNEQFF.

The CDR3 coding sequence is TGTGCCAGCAGCTCAGGGGGGGGAACCCACTATGGCTACACCTTC. This sequence encodes CASSSGGGTHYGYTF. The rearrangement uses TRBV28 and TRBJ1-2; TRBD1 matches at 7 bases. Looked up from germline, CDR1 is MDHEN and CDR2 is SYDVKM. The ends lost 6 bases at V and 3 bases at J; junction bases unmatched: 10. This CDR3 is 15 amino acids long.

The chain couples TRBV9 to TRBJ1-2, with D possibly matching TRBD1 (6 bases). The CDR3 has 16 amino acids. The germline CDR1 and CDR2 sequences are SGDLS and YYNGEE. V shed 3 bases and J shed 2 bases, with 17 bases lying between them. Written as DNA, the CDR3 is TGTGCCAGCAGCGCTCAATCCAGGGGCCCAAACTATGGCTACACCTTC. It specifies CASSAQSRGPNYGYTF.

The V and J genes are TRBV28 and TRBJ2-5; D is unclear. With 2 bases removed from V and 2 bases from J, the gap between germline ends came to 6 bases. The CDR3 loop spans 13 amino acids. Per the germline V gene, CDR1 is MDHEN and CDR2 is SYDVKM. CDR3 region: CASSLGRQETQYF. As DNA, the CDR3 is TGTGCCAGCAGTTTAGGCAGACAAGAGACCCAGTACTTC.

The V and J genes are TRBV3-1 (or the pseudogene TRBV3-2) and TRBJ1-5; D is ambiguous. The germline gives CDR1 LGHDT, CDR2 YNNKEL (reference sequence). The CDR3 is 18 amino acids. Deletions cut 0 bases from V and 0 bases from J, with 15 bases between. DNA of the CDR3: TGTGCCAGCAGCCAAGATCACATACAGATGACTAGCAATCAGCCCCAGCATTTT. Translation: CASSQDHIQMTSNQPQHF.